The TCR beta chain under discussion was sequenced for a study of regulatory T cells in long-lasting Graves disease. About the study: Patients newly diagnosed with Graves' had been on antithyroid drugs for under 3 months.

This clonotype was found many times. The length of the CDR3 is 14 residues. V lost 3 bases, J lost 0 bases, and 8 bases lay in between. Germline CDR1 SGHTA, CDR2 FQGNSA. Time point of the sample: newly diagnosed GD, antithyroid drugs for less than 3 months. Generation of the TCR library employed RNA extracted from PBMCs. CDR3-region Arm-PCR and iRepertoire HTBI primers produced the TCR beta libraries. MiXCR was run by TCRdb on the multiplex PCR reads, yielding one entry per CDR3 protein. Among under 450,000 distinct CDR3 sequences, 15% to 20% were seen once, and the ten largest hold around 20%. The sample was also reused in another study, on T cells in Graves' hyperthyroidism and ophthalmopathy.

This receptor was obtained from a woman aged 18-29 years with Graves disease. The sequencing used peripheral blood mononuclear cells (PBMCs), collected at new diagnosis, from a patient treated with antithyroid drugs. V and J are TRBV7-2 and TRBJ1-1; no firm D call. The CDR3 is CASSFGVVNTEAFF. The DNA for the CDR3 is TGTGCCAGCAGCTTCGGGGTTGTGAACACTGAAGCTTTCTTT.